This T cell receptor (beta chain) originates from a study of blood T cells in healthy people across ages. Overall study results and limits: Estimates based on one million T cells were treated as lower bounds.

A word on this clonotype: The target antigen is unknown.

The second PCR ran roughly 6 to 11 cycles with a sample-barcoded 5' primer and J-beta primers. A template-switch adaptor with 12 random nucleotides tagged each cDNA molecule. Each CDR3 protein is one row after TCRdb ran MiXCR on the 5' RACE reads. This repertoire shows around 1.5 million distinct CDR3 sequences, about 43% found once; its top ten account for 7.9%. Peripheral blood, about 10 milliliters per donor, was collected. The CDR3 is 14 residues long. The sample taken for sequencing was blood. V and J are TRBV21-1 and TRBJ2-1; the table names TRBD1, a call not compared with the DNA. TRBV21-1 is deemed a pseudogene. This receptor was taken from a woman aged 18-29 years in good health. The CDR3 region is CASSAGIRGDEQFF. The CDR3 DNA follows: TGTGCCAGCAGCGCCGGCATCCGGGGCGATGAGCAGTTCTTC.